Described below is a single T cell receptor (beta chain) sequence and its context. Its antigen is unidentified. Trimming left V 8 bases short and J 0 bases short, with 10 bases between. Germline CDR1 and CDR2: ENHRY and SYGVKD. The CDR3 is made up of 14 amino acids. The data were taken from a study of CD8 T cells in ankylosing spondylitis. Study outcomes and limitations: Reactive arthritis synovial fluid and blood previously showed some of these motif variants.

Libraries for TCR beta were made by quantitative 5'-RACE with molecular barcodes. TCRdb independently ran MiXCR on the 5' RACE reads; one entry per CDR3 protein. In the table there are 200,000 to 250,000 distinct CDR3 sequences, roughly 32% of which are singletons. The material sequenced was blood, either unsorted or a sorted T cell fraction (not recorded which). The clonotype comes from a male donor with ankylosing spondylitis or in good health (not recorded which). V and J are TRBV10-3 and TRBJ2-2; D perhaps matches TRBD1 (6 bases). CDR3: CAIQGISNTGELFF. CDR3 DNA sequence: TGTGCCATCCAGGGGATATCGAACACCGGGGAGCTGTTTTTT.